Sequencing of this TCR beta chain was carried out in a study of T cells in Graves' hyperthyroidism and ophthalmopathy. Amplification yielded TCR beta CDR3 regions, with RNA transcripts as the source. A first-round RT-PCR of the TCR CDR3 used the HTBI primer set. TCRdb passed the multiplex PCR reads through MiXCR, listing each CDR3 protein once. The sample includes about 840,000 distinct CDR3 sequences, around 38% seen only once; the top ten take 8.9%. The CDR3 sequence is 13 residues long. The V segment lost 5 bases and the J segment 2 bases; nucleotides outside the gene matches: 2. The table lists this clonotype with many counts. Its antigen is unknown. Overall study results and limits: Among clonotypes expanded in thyroid above 0.001, most were also found in blood. The model's output predicted ophthalmopathy at a median of about 5.9 months prior to onset.

The sequencing sample was made of blood. The chain uses TRBV12-3 or TRBV12-4 and TRBJ1-2; 7 nucleotides match TRBD1. This TCR came from a man aged 18-30 years with Graves' hyperthyroidism. The DNA of the CDR3 is TGTGCCAGCAGTGGACAGGTCAACTATGGCTACACCTTC. It is translated as CASSGQVNYGYTF.